The clone carrying this TCR beta chain occurred a few times. Its antigen is undetermined. Expressed TCRB transcripts got sequenced, as all isolated RNA was reverse transcribed. The repertoire was sequenced with immunoSEQ multiplex PCR; TCRdb's copy has only in-frame clones and lacks some. In the table there are around 360,000 clones, over 9.5% of which are singletons. This specimen belongs to a study of beta chain features in type 1 diabetes. Notes on the study in general: Across all four CD4+ subsets, people with type 1 diabetes showed modestly shorter TCRB CDR3s.

CDR3 length: 16 residues. Per germline, CDR1 SNHLY and CDR2 FYNNEI. The V gene lost 6 bases and the J gene lost 0 bases, with 18 bases spanning the gap. This clonotype was sampled from a woman aged 18-29 years with type 1 diabetes. Input material: naive CD4+ T cells from blood. The chain has TRBV2 and TRBJ2-7; weak D call: TRBD2 (6 bases). The CDR3 spells CASRVERYSGSYEQYF. The CDR3 DNA sequence: TGTGCCAGCAGGGTCGAAAGGTATAGCGGCTCCTACGAGCAGTACTTC.